What follows are 9 T cell receptor beta chains derived from one specimen sequenced in a study of CD8 T cells in ankylosing spondylitis (dated 2017 in TCRdb). Receptor amplification or capture employed 5' RACE. Instrument on record: Illumina HiSeq 2500. In TCRdb, the public reads were trimmed at Q25 with fastp and aligned with MiXCR, with productive beta chains retained. Rows are combined by CDR3 protein, so each entry shows the most common genes and DNA. This sample is represented by 36,000 or so distinct CDR3 sequences; approximately 6% of them were singletons. Of the sample, more than 10% is held by the ten largest clones. Sequenced: blood, either unsorted or a sorted T cell fraction (not recorded which). The receptors stem from a male donor with ankylosing spondylitis or in good health (not recorded which).

This clonotype has ten or more counts. The V call is TRBV20-1, the J call TRBJ2-5, with D uncertain. This CDR3 is built from 12 residues. The germline CDR1 and CDR2 sequences are DFQATT and SNEGSKA (reference sequence). The germline V and J ends were trimmed by 1 base and 5 bases, with 8 bases remaining between them. The CDR3 DNA reads TGCAGTGCTAGAGGCGGTGTGGAGACCCAGTACTTC. This sequence encodes CSARGGVETQYF.

This clonotype was counted ten times or more. The chain uses TRBV25-1 and TRBJ1-1; no reliable D call. This CDR3 is 12 amino acids long. Germline V lookup: CDR1 MGHDK, CDR2 SYGVNS. Trimming took off 1 base at V and 8 bases at J, with 8 bases between the two ends. In DNA form, the CDR3 reads TGTGCCAGCAGTGAATGGGGAGAAGAAGCTTTCTTT. Amino acids: CASSEWGEEAFF.

At least ten counts were recorded for this clonotype. The J gene is TRBJ2-3, the V gene TRBV6-2 or TRBV6-3; no definite D call. The CDR3 extends over 11 amino acids. The germline V gene encodes CDR1 MNHEY and CDR2 SVGEGT. Trimming took off 6 bases at V and 12 bases at J, with 13 bases between the two ends. CDR3 amino acids: CASSQPESQYF. Written as DNA, the CDR3 is TGTGCCAGCAGCCAGCCCGAATCCCAGTATTTT.

There are many counts of this clonotype. The chain carries TRBV20-1 and TRBJ2-1; D possibly uses TRBD1 or TRBD2 (5 bases each). The germline V gene has CDR1 DFQATT and CDR2 SNEGSKA (reference sequence). Trimming shortened V by 3 bases and J by 8 bases, and 23 bases separated the two germline ends. This CDR3 region has 16 residues. The CDR3 nucleotides are TGCAGTGCTAGTACGACTTTGAGGGGCTCCTTCGATGAGCAGTTCTTC. Translating it yields CSASTTLRGSFDEQFF.

In this sample, this clonotype turned up many times. CDR3 sequence: CASSEDRVPTEAFF. CDR3 DNA sequence: TGTGCCAGCAGTGAGGACAGAGTCCCCACTGAAGCTTTCTTT. The V and J genes are TRBV2 and TRBJ1-1; tentatively, D is TRBD1 (6 bases). The V end was cut by 3 bases, the J end by 4 bases, with 12 bases between. The CDR3 has 14 amino acids. CDR1 SNHLY and CDR2 FYNNEI come from the germline V gene. The complete variable domain, with remaining parts taken from reference TRBV2 and TRBJ1-1, reads EPEVTQTPSHQVTQMGQEVILRCVPISNHLYFYWYRQILGQKVEFLVSFYNNEISEKSEIFDDQFSVERPDGSNFTLKIRSTKLEDSAMYFCASSEDRVPTEAFFGQGTRLTVV.

Ten or more counts support this clonotype. The J gene is TRBJ2-1, the V gene TRBV7-2; TRBD2 is a possible D gene (6 bases). Trimming cost V 4 bases and J 5 bases, with 9 bases left between them. This CDR3 is 13 amino acids long. Germline CDR1 reads SGHTA; CDR2 reads FQGNSA. Here the CDR3 DNA reads TGTGCCAGCAGCTCCGCGGGGAACAATGAGCAGTTCTTC. It codes for CASSSAGNNEQFF. The whole variable domain, remainder taken from reference TRBV7-2 and TRBJ2-1, is GAGVSQSPSNKVTEKGKDVELRCDPISGHTALYWYRQSLGQGLEFLIYFQGNSAPDKSGLPSDRFSAERTGGSVSTLTIQRTQQEDSAVYLCASSSAGNNEQFFGPGTRLTVL.

This clonotype has ten or more counts. The V and J genes are TRBV5-4 and TRBJ2-7; 9 positions agree with TRBD2. The CDR3 runs to 17 residues. Germline CDR1 is SGHNT and CDR2 is YYREEE (reference sequence). V dropped 4 bases and J dropped 6; count of bases not matched to a gene: 17. CDR3 DNA: TGTGCCAGCAGCAACGGGGTGCGGCTAGCGGGATCGCGCGAGCAGTACTTC. Its translation: CASSNGVRLAGSREQYF.

This clonotype has at least ten counts. The CDR3 region has the DNA TGTGCCAGCGGACAGGGAGGCGAGCAGTACTTC. Translation: CASGQGGEQYF. The V and J genes are TRBV2 and TRBJ2-7, with 8 bases aligning to TRBD1. Trimming cost V 8 bases and J 6 bases; bases outside gene matches: 3. The CDR3 covers 11 residues. Germline V gene sequence: CDR1 SNHLY, CDR2 FYNNEI.

In its sample, this clonotype was seen many times. The genes are TRBV18 and TRBJ2-1; 8 bases line up with TRBD1. The CDR3 covers 17 residues. V lost 2 bases and J lost 0; bases outside the gene matches: 6. The germline gives CDR1 KGHSH, CDR2 LQKENI. The CDR3 DNA sequence: TGTGCCAGCTCACCAATGGGACAGGCAAGCTCCTACAATGAGCAGTTCTTC. Protein: CASSPMGQASSYNEQFF.